This entry lists 8 T cell receptor beta chains sequenced from one sample in a study of cytomegalovirus exposure and HLA in healthy donors. Profiled with immunoSEQ multiplex PCR; TCRdb holds only in-frame clones, not every one. The sample contains roughly 300,000 clones, around 90% of which appear only once. Sequenced material: PBMCs. The receptors originated from a woman aged 30 to 39 in good health and CMV-seropositive.

This clone was counted a single time. The chain couples TRBV30 to TRBJ2-2; D is undetermined. V lost 0 bases, J lost 1 base, and 9 bases lay in between. CDR3 length: 15 amino acids. CDR1 GTSNPN and CDR2 SVGIG come from the germline V gene (reference sequence). CDR3: CAWSVVGWNTGELFF. The CDR3 coding sequence is TGTGCCTGGAGTGTAGTAGGTTGGAACACCGGGGAGCTGTTTTTT.

The chain is built from TRBV30 and TRBJ2-7, with 9 bases that match TRBD2. CDR3 length: 12 residues. V shed 4 bases and J 3 bases; nucleotides not matched to a gene: 1. The germline CDR1 and CDR2 sequences are GTSNPN and SVGIG (reference sequence). The DNA of the CDR3 is TGTGCCTGGACTAGCGGGAACTACGAGCAGTACTTC. Protein product: CAWTSGNYEQYF.

V is TRBV19 and J is TRBJ1-5, with D unclear. Germline CDR1 is LNHDA and CDR2 is SQIVND (reference sequence). The CDR3 contains 14 residues. Trimming pared 3 bases from V and 5 bases from J, leaving 11 bases between. The CDR3 nucleotides read TGTGCCAGTAGTATTTATTCCCCAGATCAGCCCCAGCATTTT. Its protein product is CASSIYSPDQPQHF.

J is TRBJ1-4 and V is TRBV7-8; D may be TRBD1 (5 bases). The V end lost 5 bases, the J end lost 2 bases, and 18 bases lay between the germline ends. This CDR3 is 17 amino acids long. Germline V gene data show CDR1 as SGHVS and CDR2 as FQNEAQ. The CDR3 loop is CASSPRRGGDTNEKLFF. CDR3 nucleotide sequence: TGTGCCAGCAGCCCGAGACGGGGGGGAGATACTAATGAAAAACTGTTTTTT.

The chain employs TRBV1 and TRBJ2-2; TRBD1, the D gene given by the table, was not confirmed from the DNA. TRBV1 counts as a pseudogene. There are 17 residues in the CDR3. CDR3 bases: TGCACCTCAGGGACAGGGGGCGCGGAATTGGACACCGGGGAGCTGTTTTTT. Its translation is CTSGTGGAELDTGELFF.

J is TRBJ1-2 and V is TRBV7-2; D not resolved. Germline V CDR1 and CDR2: SGHTA, FQGNSA. The CDR3 contains 12 residues. V lost 7 bases and J 4 bases, leaving 10 bases between the germline ends. CDR3 loop: CASTLGGYGYTF. The CDR3 bases are TGTGCCAGCACCCTCGGAGGCTATGGCTACACCTTC.

The rearrangement uses TRBV29-1 and TRBJ2-7, with 10 bases identical to TRBD2. J gave up 0 bases and V 4 bases, and 6 bases lay outside the gene matches. The CDR3 has 15 residues. Per germline, CDR1 SQVTM and CDR2 ANQGSEA. CDR3 residues: CSVGSSGSRSYEQYF. The DNA for the CDR3 is TGCAGCGTTGGGTCTAGCGGGAGCCGCTCCTACGAGCAGTACTTC.

V is TRBV29-1 and J is TRBJ1-2, with unresolved D. CDR1 and CDR2 from the germline V gene are SQVTM and ANQGSEA. Trimming shortened V by 4 bases and J by 0 bases, and 9 bases separated the two germline ends. The CDR3 sequence is 13 residues long. The CDR3 nucleotides read TGCAGCGTTGTAGAGCAGGCTAACTATGGCTACACCTTC. Translation: CSVVEQANYGYTF. Combining the CDR3 with reference TRBV29-1 and TRBJ1-2 gives the whole variable domain SAVISQKPSRDICQRGTSLTIQCQVDSQVTMMFWYRQQPGQSLTLIATANQGSEATYESGFVIDKFPISRPNLTFSTLTVSNMSPEDSSIYLCSVVEQANYGYTFGSGTRLTVV.